Listed below are T cell receptor beta chains from one sample, sequenced in a study of technical replicates of blood from several donors. The protocol was immunoSEQ multiplex PCR, while the TCRdb copy is restricted to in-frame clones and leaves out a portion. Of tens of thousands of clones listed, about 93% are singletons. Sequencing was done on a sample of T cells isolated from PBMCs. These receptors were collected from a human donor in good health. Both conserved end residues are part of each CDR3. Each record gives: V gene, D gene, clone size, J gene, CDR3 protein, CDR3 DNA. The D gene is left open where the match is weak. Expanded clones get a size class; other rows say once, few or many, or leave the size out.

>TRBV5-5|NA|NA|TRBJ1-6
CASSLSYSPLHF
TGTGCCAGCAGCTTGTCGTATTCACCCCTCCACTTT
>TRBV10-3|NA|NA|TRBJ2-7
CAISAGASSYEQYF
TGTGCCATCAGTGCAGGGGCCAGCTCCTACGAGCAGTACTTC
>TRBV7-9|NA|NA|TRBJ2-7
CASSLIGGEQYF
TGTGCCAGCAGCTTAATAGGGGGCGAGCAGTACTTC
>TRBV27|NA|NA|TRBJ1-1
CASSFRPRGRTEAFF
TGTGCCAGCAGTTTTCGGCCAAGGGGTAGGACTGAAGCTTTCTTT
>TRBV28|NA|once|TRBJ2-7
CASSDSGTYEQYF
TGTGCCAGCAGCGACTCCGGCACCTACGAGCAGTACTTC
>TRBV19|TRBD1|NA|TRBJ1-5
CASSIDIRDRGFQPQHF
TGTGCCAGTAGTATAGATATCCGGGACAGGGGTTTTCAGCCCCAGCATTTT
>TRBV7-9|NA|NA|TRBJ2-1
CASSGGFRQFF
TGTGCCAGCAGCGGAGGTTTTCGGCAGTTCTTC
>TRBV25-1|NA|NA|TRBJ1-4
CASSERREGPNEKLFF
TGTGCCAGCAGTGAACGAAGGGAGGGGCCTAATGAAAAACTGTTTTTT
>TRBV12-5|NA|NA|TRBJ2-5
CASAPPRNQETQYF
TGTGCTAGTGCCCCTCCCAGGAACCAAGAGACCCAGTACTTC
>TRBV10-1|NA|NA|TRBJ1-1
CASRNAGTEAFF
TGCGCCAGCAGAAATGCGGGCACTGAAGCTTTCTTT
>TRBV7-9|NA|NA|TRBJ1-4
CASSSGTWTNEKLFF
TGTGCCAGCAGCTCAGGGACATGGACTAATGAAAAACTGTTTTTT